A selection of T cell receptor beta chains follows, all from one sample in a study of blood T cell repertoires in COVID-19. Here immunoSEQ multiplex PCR was the method, and the copy in TCRdb shows in-frame clones only, minus some. This table holds 250,000 to 400,000 clones, approximately 87% found once. Sequencing was done on a sample of peripheral blood. The origin of the receptors is a woman in her 30s with COVID-19, enrolled during active disease. Both conserved end residues are part of each CDR3. D genes are given only for firm matches. Clone size is stated in some rows and not others, as once, few, many or a class when expanded.

CDR3 length,V gene,D gene,clone size,J gene,CDR3 protein,CDR3 DNA
11,TRBV30,NA,few,TRBJ2-1,CAWTQNNEQFF,TGTGCCTGGACGCAGAACAATGAGCAGTTCTTC
16,TRBV7-2,TRBD2,NA,TRBJ2-1,CASSLTTSGYNNEQFF,TGTGCCAGCAGCTTAACGACTAGCGGATATAACAATGAGCAGTTCTTC
15,TRBV7-9,TRBD1,NA,TRBJ2-7,CASSPVTGEAYEQYF,TGTGCCAGCAGCCCTGTGACAGGGGAGGCCTACGAGCAGTACTTC
14,TRBV18,TRBD1,NA,TRBJ2-7,CASSSTTGTYEQYF,TGTGCCAGCTCCTCGACGACAGGGACCTACGAGCAGTACTTC
15,TRBV6-1,NA,once,TRBJ2-7,CASSEIMGAIYEQYF,TGTGCCAGCAGTGAAATAATGGGGGCGATCTACGAGCAGTACTTC
19,TRBV10-3,TRBD2,NA,TRBJ2-7,CAISATPGLAGEPSYEQYF,TGTGCCATCAGTGCGACTCCGGGACTAGCGGGAGAGCCCTCCTACGAGCAGTACTTC
12,TRBV11-2,NA,NA,TRBJ1-4,CASSFEVEKLFF,TGTGCCAGCAGCTTTGAGGTAGAAAAACTGTTTTTT
16,TRBV10-3,TRBD2,NA,TRBJ2-1,CAISGTSGGSLHEQFF,TGTGCCATCAGTGGGACTAGCGGGGGGTCGCTGCATGAGCAGTTCTTC
14,TRBV27,TRBD2,once,TRBJ2-7,CASSLAGGPYEQYF,TGTGCCAGCAGTTTAGCGGGAGGACCTTACGAGCAGTACTTC
15,TRBV28,TRBD1,NA,TRBJ1-1,CAIVPGTGGYFEAFF,TGTGCCATCGTGCCGGGGACAGGGGGTTATTTTGAAGCTTTCTTT
15,TRBV6-5,NA,NA,TRBJ1-3,CASSRGQSSGNTIYF,TGTGCCAGCAGTCGGGGTCAGAGCTCTGGAAACACCATATATTTT
16,TRBV7-9,NA,NA,TRBJ1-1,CASSFSSGQFSREAFF,TGTGCCAGCAGCTTCAGCTCAGGGCAATTTAGTCGGGAAGCTTTCTTT
18,TRBV7-8,TRBD1,NA,TRBJ1-2,CASSLLIIPGQDNYGYTF,TGTGCCAGCAGCTTATTAATTATTCCGGGACAGGATAACTATGGCTACACCTTC
14,TRBV29-1,TRBD2,NA,TRBJ2-3,CSVGRGERTDTQYF,TGCAGCGTTGGTCGGGGGGAGAGGACAGATACGCAGTATTTT
15,TRBV5-8,TRBD2,NA,TRBJ2-3,CASSLGTSDTDTQYF,TGTGCCAGCAGCTTAGGGACTAGCGACACAGATACGCAGTATTTT
13,TRBV19,NA,NA,TRBJ1-1,CASRHRVNTEAFF,TGTGCCAGTAGGCACAGGGTGAACACTGAAGCTTTCTTT
17,TRBV3-1/TRBV3-2,TRBD1,NA,TRBJ1-5,CASSPGTDQRLNQPQHF,TGTGCCAGCAGCCCTGGGACAGATCAACGCCTTAATCAGCCCCAGCATTTT
12,TRBV12-3/TRBV12-4,NA,NA,TRBJ2-7,CASSFSSVEQYF,TGTGCCAGCAGTTTTTCGTCCGTTGAGCAGTACTTC
15,TRBV11-1,TRBD2,NA,TRBJ2-1,CASSVLAGSPYEQFF,TGTGCCAGCAGCGTTCTAGCGGGGAGTCCCTATGAGCAGTTCTTC
15,TRBV6-5,NA,NA,TRBJ2-1,CASSYSESSYNEQFF,TGTGCCAGCAGTTACTCGGAGAGCTCCTACAATGAGCAGTTCTTC
13,TRBV12-5,NA,NA,TRBJ1-1,CASGLDLNTEAFF,TGTGCTAGTGGTTTGGACCTAAACACTGAAGCTTTCTTT
15,TRBV3-1/TRBV3-2,NA,NA,TRBJ2-5,CASSQETVREETQYF,TGTGCCAGCAGCCAAGAGACCGTCCGGGAAGAGACCCAGTACTTC
16,TRBV19,TRBD2,NA,TRBJ2-3,CASSIGLAGSTDTQYF,TGTGCCAGTAGTATTGGGCTAGCGGGATCAACAGATACGCAGTATTTT
17,TRBV19,TRBD2,NA,TRBJ2-1,CASTKKPGLAGFGEQFF,TGTGCCAGCACTAAAAAGCCGGGACTAGCGGGTTTTGGTGAGCAGTTCTTC
16,TRBV6-1,TRBD2,once,TRBJ2-1,CASSEASLAGNNEQFF,TGTGCCAGCAGTGAAGCGAGCCTAGCGGGGAACAATGAGCAGTTCTTC
13,TRBV6-5,NA,once,TRBJ1-1,CASNQGPFTEAFF,TGTGCCAGCAACCAGGGCCCATTCACTGAAGCTTTCTTT
16,TRBV4-1,TRBD2,NA,TRBJ2-7,CASSPNGRDGSYEQYF,TGCGCCAGCAGCCCAAATGGGAGGGATGGCTCCTACGAGCAGTACTTC
14,TRBV7-9,TRBD1,NA,TRBJ1-1,CASSLTGANTEAFF,TGTGCCAGCAGCTTAACAGGGGCAAACACTGAAGCTTTCTTT
13,TRBV11-2,NA,NA,TRBJ1-4,CASSPSTNEKLFF,TGTGCCAGCAGCCCTTCAACTAATGAAAAACTGTTTTTT
16,TRBV6-2/TRBV6-3,NA,NA,TRBJ1-5,CASSRERGSTNQPQHF,TGTGCCAGCAGTAGGGAGAGGGGGTCGACAAATCAGCCCCAGCATTTT
13,TRBV5-1,NA,NA,TRBJ2-7,CASSLAASYEQYF,TGCGCCAGCAGCTTGGCGGCTAGCTACGAGCAGTACTTC
13,TRBV7-9,TRBD2,NA,TRBJ2-7,CAIDGRSSYEQYF,TGTGCTATAGACGGGAGGAGCTCCTACGAGCAGTACTTC
14,TRBV7-2,NA,NA,TRBJ1-5,CASARDSSNQPQHF,TGTGCCAGCGCCCGAGACAGTAGCAATCAGCCCCAGCATTTT
20,TRBV29-1,TRBD2,NA,TRBJ2-2,CSVAPFGVRGGSDSTGELFF,TGCAGCGTTGCCCCCTTTGGGGTTCGGGGCGGGAGTGATAGCACCGGGGAGCTGTTTTTT
14,TRBV9,NA,few,TRBJ1-1,CASSVAGGETEAFF,TGTGCCAGCAGCGTAGCCGGGGGAGAAACTGAAGCTTTCTTT
16,TRBV7-8,NA,NA,TRBJ2-1,CASSLSSESSYNEQFF,TGTGCCAGCAGCCTTTCTAGCGAGAGCTCCTACAATGAGCAGTTCTTC
14,TRBV5-1,NA,NA,TRBJ2-2,CASSWGAGTGELFF,TGCGCCAGCAGCTGGGGTGCGGGCACCGGGGAGCTGTTTTTT
12,TRBV12-3/TRBV12-4,TRBD1,once,TRBJ2-2,CASSLSTGWLFF,TGTGCCAGCAGTTTGTCGACAGGGTGGCTGTTTTTT
16,TRBV6-5,NA,NA,TRBJ1-2,CASSYSYRSSSYGYTF,TGTGCCAGCAGTTACTCCTACAGGAGCAGCTCTTATGGCTACACCTTC
14,TRBV2,TRBD1,NA,TRBJ2-3,CASEGQESTDTQYF,TGTGCCAGCGAAGGACAGGAGAGCACAGATACGCAGTATTTT
15,TRBV6-2/TRBV6-3,TRBD1,NA,TRBJ1-1,CASSSDRGANTEAFF,TGTGCCAGCAGCTCAGACAGGGGGGCGAACACTGAAGCTTTCTTT
14,TRBV30,NA,NA,TRBJ1-1,CAWSTGKMNTEAFF,TGTGCCTGGAGTACAGGGAAGATGAACACTGAAGCTTTCTTT
16,TRBV9,TRBD2,NA,TRBJ2-3,CASSVGLAGRTDTQYF,TGTGCCAGCAGCGTGGGACTAGCGGGAAGAACAGATACGCAGTATTTT
14,TRBV7-3,TRBD2,NA,TRBJ2-2,CASSTGLGVGELFF,TGTGCCAGCAGCACGGGACTAGGAGTCGGGGAGCTGTTTTTT
16,TRBV3-1/TRBV3-2,NA,NA,TRBJ2-2,CASSPLGTRGTGELFF,TGTGCCAGCAGCCCACTCGGGACCAGGGGCACCGGGGAGCTGTTTTTT
16,TRBV4-2,TRBD2,NA,TRBJ2-7,CASSQDPSGVRGEQYF,TGTGCCAGCAGCCAAGATCCTAGCGGGGTCCGGGGCGAGCAGTACTTC
15,TRBV5-4,TRBD1,NA,TRBJ1-2,CASSSRLDRGDGYTF,TGTGCCAGCAGTTCTCGACTGGACAGGGGCGATGGCTACACCTTC
15,TRBV5-1,TRBD1,NA,TRBJ1-5,CASSVGTGAAQPQHF,TGCGCCAGCAGCGTCGGGACAGGGGCGGCTCAGCCCCAGCATTTT
13,TRBV18,NA,NA,TRBJ2-1,CASSPDRHNEQFF,TGTGCCAGCTCACCAGACAGGCACAATGAGCAGTTCTTC